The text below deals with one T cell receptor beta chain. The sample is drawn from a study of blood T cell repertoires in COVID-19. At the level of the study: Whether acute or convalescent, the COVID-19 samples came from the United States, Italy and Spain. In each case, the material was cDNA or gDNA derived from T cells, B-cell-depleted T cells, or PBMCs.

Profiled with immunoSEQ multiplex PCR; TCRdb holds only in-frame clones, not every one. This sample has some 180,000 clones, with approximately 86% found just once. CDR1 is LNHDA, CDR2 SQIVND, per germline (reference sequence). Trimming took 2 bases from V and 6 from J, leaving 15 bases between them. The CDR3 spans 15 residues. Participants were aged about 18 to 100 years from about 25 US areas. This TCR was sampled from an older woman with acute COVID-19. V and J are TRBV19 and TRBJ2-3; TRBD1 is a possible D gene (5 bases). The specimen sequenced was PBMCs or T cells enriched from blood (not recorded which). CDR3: CASSITGGVLDTQYF. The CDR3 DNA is TGTGCCAGTAGTATAACAGGTGGAGTTTTGGATACGCAGTATTTT.